What follows are 30 T cell receptor beta chains derived from one specimen sequenced in a study of cytomegalovirus exposure and HLA in healthy donors. The primer mix had 60 Vbeta and 13 Jbeta primers. Produced via immunoSEQ multiplex PCR; TCRdb's table is partial and in-frame only. The data show 85,000 to 95,000 clones, approximately 7.6% seen once. Sequences were obtained from PBMCs. These receptors were obtained from a man aged 45-60 years in good health and CMV-seronegative.

The J gene is TRBJ2-1, the V gene TRBV10-1; D possibly corresponds to TRBD1 (6 bases). The CDR3 runs to 14 residues. V lost 4 bases, J lost 10 bases, and 17 bases lay in between. CDR1 is WNHNN and CDR2 is SYGVQD in the germline V gene (reference sequence). The CDR3 reads CASSALQGMGEQFF. CDR3 sequence (DNA): TGCGCCAGCAGTGCGCTACAGGGAATGGGGGAGCAGTTCTTC.

This clone was picked up a small number of times. This chain connects TRBV19 to TRBJ2-3, with D possibly being TRBD2 (6 bases). Germline V gives CDR1 LNHDA, CDR2 SQIVND (reference sequence). V shed 10 bases and J shed 8 bases, with 28 bases lying between them. The CDR3 is 16 amino acids. In nucleotides, the CDR3 is TGTGCCACCCAACCGGGAGTCCTTAAGGTGGGGGGTACGCAGTATTTT. Its protein is CATQPGVLKVGGTQYF.

This clone was seen only a few times. The chain employs TRBV5-1 and TRBJ2-3; perhaps TRBD2 as D (6 bases). Germline V gene lookup returns CDR1 SGHRS and CDR2 YFSETQ. The V end was cut by 4 bases, the J end by 4 bases, with 13 bases between. This CDR3 is built from 14 residues. CDR3 protein: CASSLGLPADTQYF. CDR3 DNA: TGCGCCAGCAGCCTGGGACTGCCGGCAGATACGCAGTATTTT.

This chain connects TRBV6-5 to TRBJ1-1, with 9 positions matching TRBD1. With V trimmed by 4 bases and J by 5 bases, 11 bases remained unmatched. Germline V CDR1 and CDR2: MNHEY, SVGAGI. The CDR3 is made up of 16 amino acids. CDR3 nucleotide sequence: TGTGCCAGCAGTTCGCCTCGGACAGGGGAAGGGACTGAAGCTTTCTTT. This codes for CASSSPRTGEGTEAFF.

Only a few counts were recorded for this clone. The rearrangement uses TRBV18 and TRBJ2-1; no clear D. The CDR3 is made up of 14 amino acids. Germline assignment: CDR1 KGHSH and CDR2 LQKENI. V dropped 3 bases and J dropped 2 bases, with 8 bases sitting between them. CDR3 protein: CASSPIPTYNEQFF. The DNA for the CDR3 is TGTGCCAGCTCACCTATTCCTACCTACAATGAGCAGTTCTTC.

Ten or more counts support this clone. The chain employs TRBV29-1 and TRBJ1-1; the match to TRBD1 covers 7 bases. This CDR3 is 16 amino acids long. The germline CDR1 and CDR2 sequences are SQVTM and ANQGSEA. V lost 3 bases, J lost 0 bases, and 10 bases stayed unmatched. The CDR3 bases are TGCAGCGTTGAGCCCGGACAGGTAGGGGTGAACACTGAAGCTTTCTTT. It is translated as CSVEPGQVGVNTEAFF.

This clone has just a few counts. The genes are TRBV19 and TRBJ2-1, with D perhaps TRBD2 (6 bases). This CDR3 spans 13 amino acids. V lost 10 bases and J 2 bases, leaving 12 bases between the germline ends. Germline lookup yields CDR1 LNHDA and CDR2 SQIVND (reference sequence). CDR3 sequence: CATTGLAYNEQFF. Written as DNA, the CDR3 is TGTGCCACAACGGGACTGGCCTACAATGAGCAGTTCTTC.

The rearrangement links TRBV29-1 to TRBJ2-5, with TRBD1 matching over 7 bases. Trimming took 6 bases from V and 9 from J; bases not matched to a gene: 19. The germline gives CDR1 SQVTM, CDR2 ANQGSEA. The CDR3 is 15 residues long. The CDR3 reads CSVSPQTGPNTAQYF. The CDR3 coding sequence is TGCAGCGTCTCCCCTCAGACAGGGCCCAACACGGCCCAGTACTTC.

The genes are TRBV18 and TRBJ1-2; 7 bases match TRBD1. V was clipped by 3 bases and J by 0 bases; unmatched bases: 4. This CDR3 region has 15 residues. Germline-derived CDR1 and CDR2 are KGHSH and LQKENI. This chain's CDR3 is CASSPRDSANYGYTF. As DNA, the CDR3 is TGTGCCAGCTCACCGCGGGACAGCGCTAACTATGGCTACACCTTC.

The CDR3 spells CASSLVVNEQFF. The CDR3 nucleotides read TGCGCCAGCAGCTTGGTAGTAAATGAGCAGTTCTTC. The rearrangement uses TRBV5-1 and TRBJ2-1; D is uncertain. Trimming removed 0 bases at V and 7 bases at J, with 5 bases between. The CDR3 is made up of 12 amino acids. The germline V gene encodes CDR1 SGHRS and CDR2 YFSETQ.

This chain connects TRBV27 to TRBJ1-5; D unresolved. V was clipped by 4 bases and J by 0 bases, with 10 bases between them. Germline CDR1 and CDR2: MNHEY and SMNVEV (reference sequence). The CDR3 consists of 15 residues. The CDR3 loop reads CASSSAYNSNQPQHF. The CDR3 nucleotides are TGTGCCAGCAGTTCCGCCTATAATAGCAATCAGCCCCAGCATTTT.

J is TRBJ2-1 and V is TRBV5-1; 8 nucleotides match TRBD2. CDR3 length equals 16 residues. Germline V gene data show CDR1 as SGHRS and CDR2 as YFSETQ. J gave up 4 bases and V 0 bases, and 6 bases lay outside the gene matches. This CDR3 reads CASSLDGGGPYNEQFF. The CDR3 DNA is TGCGCCAGCAGCTTGGACGGCGGGGGGCCGTACAATGAGCAGTTCTTC.

The chain uses TRBV6-5 and TRBJ1-5; 10 bases match TRBD1. Germline V lookup: CDR1 MNHEY, CDR2 SVGAGI. Germline trimming cut 0 bases from V and 6 bases from J; bases unmatched to any gene: 5. This CDR3 contains 16 residues. CDR3 nucleotides: TGTGCCAGCAGTTACTCGGCGACAGGGGGCCTTCAGCCCCAGCATTTT. It encodes CASSYSATGGLQPQHF.

V usage is TRBV5-1 and J usage is TRBJ2-2; D is perhaps TRBD1 (6 bases). Germline V gives CDR1 SGHRS, CDR2 YFSETQ. CDR3 length: 15 residues. With 3 bases removed from V and 4 bases from J, the gap between germline ends came to 13 bases. CDR3 region: CASSSLGTSTGELFF. CDR3 bases: TGCGCCAGCAGCTCCTTGGGGACAAGCACCGGGGAGCTGTTTTTT.

There are a few counts of this clone. J is TRBJ1-1 and V is TRBV2; possibly TRBD1 for D (5 bases). CDR1 and CDR2 (germline): SNHLY, FYNNEI. V was pared by 6 bases and J by 1 base, with 9 bases between. CDR3 length: 13 residues. The CDR3 spells CASSPGGNTEAFF. The CDR3 coding sequence is TGTGCCAGCAGCCCCGGGGGGAACACTGAAGCTTTCTTT.

J is TRBJ2-3 and V is TRBV2; TRBD2 matches 11 bases. CDR1 and CDR2 from the germline V gene are SNHLY and FYNNEI. This CDR3 is 16 amino acids long. The J segment lost 1 base and the V segment lost 1 base, leaving 1 base of the junction unmatched. CDR3 in amino acids: CASSEELAGGTDTQYF. Here the CDR3 DNA reads TGTGCCAGCAGTGAAGAACTAGCGGGAGGCACAGATACGCAGTATTTT.

This clone occurred a few times. The chain combines TRBV6-5 with TRBJ2-3; a weak D match, TRBD2 (6 bases). Trimming left V 2 bases short and J 4 bases short, with 16 bases between. The CDR3 contains 16 residues. Germline V gene lookup returns CDR1 MNHEY and CDR2 SVGAGI. The CDR3, as DNA: TGTGCCAGCAGTTACCTTCAAGCGGGTAGACCAGATACGCAGTATTTT. Its translation is CASSYLQAGRPDTQYF.

This clone appeared a few times. The gene calls are TRBV7-9 and TRBJ1-2; the D is unclear. The germline V gene encodes CDR1 SEHNR and CDR2 FQNEAQ (reference sequence). The CDR3 totals 12 residues. Trimming left V 0 bases short and J 14 bases short, with 13 bases between. CDR3 in amino acids: CASSLALTRITF. The CDR3 nucleotides read TGTGCCAGCAGCTTAGCGCTGACACGGATTACCTTC.

There are a few counts of this clone. This chain joins TRBV10-3 and TRBJ2-5; 7 nucleotides match TRBD1. The CDR3 has 13 amino acids. The trim removed 9 bases at V and 2 bases at J, leaving 6 bases unmatched. CDR1 ENHRY and CDR2 SYGVKD come from the germline V gene. CDR3 coding DNA: TGTGCCATAGCTAGGGGGCGGCAAGAGACCCAGTACTTC. Its protein product is CAIARGRQETQYF.

This clone has more than one count but fewer than ten. J is TRBJ1-3 and V is TRBV4-2, with D uncertain. Trimming took 7 bases from V and 0 from J, leaving 16 bases between them. The CDR3 has 16 residues. CDR1 and CDR2 from the germline V gene are LGHNA and YNFKEQ. The CDR3 DNA is TGTGCCAGCACGGCGGGCACTCAACTCTCTGGAAACACCATATATTTT. This gives the protein CASTAGTQLSGNTIYF.

V usage is TRBV30 and J usage is TRBJ2-1; TRBD2 agrees at 11 bases. The CDR3 sequence is 14 residues long. Trimming took 3 bases from V and 3 from J; bases not matched to a gene: 1. Germline V gene lookup returns CDR1 GTSNPN and CDR2 SVGIG (reference sequence). The CDR3 DNA reads as TGTGCCTGGAGGGGGACTAGCGGCTACAATGAGCAGTTCTTC. The encoded protein is CAWRGTSGYNEQFF. Using reference TRBV30 and TRBJ2-1 for the parts outside the CDR3, the full variable domain is SQTIHQWPATLVQPVGSPLSLECTVEGTSNPNLYWYRQAAGRGLQLLFYSVGIGQISSEVPQNLSASRPQDRQFILSSKKLLLSDSGFYLCAWRGTSGYNEQFFGPGTRLTVL.

The chain uses TRBV7-2 and TRBJ1-1, with TRBD1 identical over 11 bases. There are 13 residues in the CDR3. Germline V gene sequence: CDR1 SGHTA, CDR2 FQGNSA. With V trimmed by 2 bases and J by 9 bases, 2 bases remained unmatched. The CDR3 coding sequence is TGTGCCAGCAGCTTAACGGACAGGGGGCAAGCTTTCTTT. Amino acid sequence: CASSLTDRGQAFF.

Of note for this clone: Distinct nucleotide sequences in the sample also encode this CDR3. This chain uses TRBV7-9 with TRBJ2-3, with no clear D. Germline assignment: CDR1 SEHNR and CDR2 FQNEAQ (reference sequence). V gave up 5 bases and J gave up 0 bases, with 3 bases separating them. The CDR3 extends over 12 amino acids. The CDR3 loop is CASSLSTDTQYF. The CDR3 region has the DNA TGTGCCAGCAGCCTTAGCACAGATACGCAGTATTTT. Based on the CDR3 plus reference TRBV7-9 and TRBJ2-3, the full variable domain is DTGVSQNPRHKITKRGQNVTFRCDPISEHNRLYWYRQTLGQGPEFLTYFQNEAQLEKSRLLSDRFSAERPKGSFSTLEIQRTEQGDSAMYLCASSLSTDTQYFGPGTRLTVL.

This clone appeared a few times. V usage is TRBV29-1 and J usage is TRBJ1-5; no reliable D call. Germline loops: CDR1 SQVTM, CDR2 ANQGSEA. V was shortened by 4 bases and J by 3 bases, with 7 bases between the two germline ends. The CDR3 runs to 12 residues. The CDR3, as DNA: TGCAGCGTTGGTGGAGTCAATCAGCCCCAGCATTTT. This encodes CSVGGVNQPQHF. Filled out from reference TRBV29-1 and TRBJ1-5, the complete variable domain reads SAVISQKPSRDICQRGTSLTIQCQVDSQVTMMFWYRQQPGQSLTLIATANQGSEATYESGFVIDKFPISRPNLTFSTLTVSNMSPEDSSIYLCSVGGVNQPQHFGDGTRLSIL.

The chain links TRBV14 to TRBJ2-3, with 15 bases that match TRBD2. Trimming at V came to 1 base and at J to 4 bases, leaving 9 bases not matched to a gene. Germline V gives CDR1 SGHDN, CDR2 FVKESK. This CDR3 has 19 amino acids. CDR3 amino acids: CASSQGRTSGRARPDTQYF. The CDR3 coding sequence is TGTGCCAGCAGCCAAGGCAGGACTAGCGGGAGGGCGCGGCCAGATACGCAGTATTTT.

The CDR3 DNA reads TGTGCCAGTAGTACCGGGACTCCTTACGAGCAGTACTTC. Translation: CASSTGTPYEQYF. This chain joins TRBV19 and TRBJ2-7; D perhaps matches TRBD2 (6 bases). The CDR3 spans 13 residues. The V end was cut by 4 bases, the J end by 4 bases, with 11 bases between. Per germline, CDR1 LNHDA and CDR2 SQIVND (reference sequence).

The chain links TRBV11-1 to TRBJ2-1, with D uncertain. Germline CDR1 reads SGHAT; CDR2 reads FQDESV (reference sequence). V was trimmed by 1 base and J by 7 bases, leaving 11 bases between them. The CDR3 is 14 residues long. The CDR3 DNA reads TGTGCCAGCAGCTTAGAGGCTAGGTCTAATGAGCAGTTCTTC. Residues: CASSLEARSNEQFF. The full variable domain, with the rest looked up from reference TRBV11-1 and TRBJ2-1, is EAEVAQSPRYKITEKSQAVAFWCDPISGHATLYWYRQILGQGPELLVQFQDESVVDDSQLPKDRFSAERLKGVDSTLKIQPAELGDSAMYLCASSLEARSNEQFFGPGTRLTVL.

This clone occurred a few times. J is TRBJ2-5 and V is TRBV6-1, with 9 bases lining up with TRBD1. The J call may be mistaken, given a closer DNA end match to TRBJ2-7. The CDR3 spans 16 residues. Germline V gene sequence: CDR1 MNHNS, CDR2 SASEGT. DNA for the CDR3: TGTGCCAGCAGTGAGCCCGGGACAGGGAATTTGCACGAGCAGTACTTC. The encoded protein is CASSEPGTGNLHEQYF.

This chain connects TRBV5-1 to TRBJ2-1, with a weak D call TRBD2 (6 bases). The CDR3 has 14 residues. The germline V and J ends were trimmed by 4 bases and 9 bases, with 17 bases remaining between them. Germline-derived CDR1 and CDR2 are SGHRS and YFSETQ. The CDR3, as DNA: TGCGCCAGCAGCCACCTCGGGGCCGGGGGTGAGCAGTTCTTC. Residues: CASSHLGAGGEQFF.

This clone has just a few counts. The V and J genes are TRBV28 and TRBJ1-2; 7 bases are a match to TRBD1. J gave up 4 bases and V 3 bases, and 8 bases lay outside the gene matches. The germline V gene encodes CDR1 MDHEN and CDR2 SYDVKM. The CDR3 extends over 15 amino acids. The CDR3 DNA reads as TGTGCCAGCAGTTTCCTACAGGGGACTCCCTATGGCTACACCTTC. Protein sequence: CASSFLQGTPYGYTF.